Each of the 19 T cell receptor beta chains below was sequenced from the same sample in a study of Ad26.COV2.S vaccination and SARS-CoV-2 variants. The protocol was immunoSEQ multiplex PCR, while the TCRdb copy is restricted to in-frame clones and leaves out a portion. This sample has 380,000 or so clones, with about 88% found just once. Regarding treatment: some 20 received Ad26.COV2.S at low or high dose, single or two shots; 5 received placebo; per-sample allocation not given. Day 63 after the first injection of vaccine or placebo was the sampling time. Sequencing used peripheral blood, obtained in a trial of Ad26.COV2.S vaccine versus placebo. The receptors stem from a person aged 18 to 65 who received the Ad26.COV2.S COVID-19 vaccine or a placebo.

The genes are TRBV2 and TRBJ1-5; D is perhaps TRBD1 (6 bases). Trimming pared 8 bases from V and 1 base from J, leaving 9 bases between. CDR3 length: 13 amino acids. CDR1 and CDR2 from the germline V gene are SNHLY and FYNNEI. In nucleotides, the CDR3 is TGTGCCAGCGGTAGGGGGAGCAATCAGCCCCAGCATTTT. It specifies CASGRGSNQPQHF. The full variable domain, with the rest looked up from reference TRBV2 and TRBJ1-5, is EPEVTQTPSHQVTQMGQEVILRCVPISNHLYFYWYRQILGQKVEFLVSFYNNEISEKSEIFDDQFSVERPDGSNFTLKIRSTKLEDSAMYFCASGRGSNQPQHFGDGTRLSIL.

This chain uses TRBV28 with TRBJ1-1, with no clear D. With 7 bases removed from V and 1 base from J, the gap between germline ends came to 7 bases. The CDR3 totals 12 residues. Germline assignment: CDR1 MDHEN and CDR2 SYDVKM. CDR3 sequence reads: CASTGTNTEAFF. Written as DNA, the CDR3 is TGTGCCAGCACGGGAACGAACACTGAAGCTTTCTTT.

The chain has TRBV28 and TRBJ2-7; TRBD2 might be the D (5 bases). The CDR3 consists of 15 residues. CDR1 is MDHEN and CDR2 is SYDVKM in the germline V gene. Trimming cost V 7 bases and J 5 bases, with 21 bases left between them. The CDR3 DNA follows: TGTGCCAGCATGGCCGGGATCTACTCGAGGAACGAGCAGTACTTC. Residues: CASMAGIYSRNEQYF.

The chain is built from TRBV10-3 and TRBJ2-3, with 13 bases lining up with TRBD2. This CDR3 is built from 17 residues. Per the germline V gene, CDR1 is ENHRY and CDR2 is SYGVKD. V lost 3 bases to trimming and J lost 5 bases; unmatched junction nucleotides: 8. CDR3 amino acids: CAISDGLAGVRGDTQYF. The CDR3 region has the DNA TGTGCCATCAGTGATGGACTAGCGGGGGTGCGGGGAGATACGCAGTATTTT.

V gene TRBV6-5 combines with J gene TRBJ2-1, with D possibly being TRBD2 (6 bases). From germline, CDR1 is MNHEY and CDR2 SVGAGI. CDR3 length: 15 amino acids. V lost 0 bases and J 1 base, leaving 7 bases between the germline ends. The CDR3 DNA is TGTGCCAGCAGTTACTCCGGGGGATCCTACAATGAGCAGTTCTTC. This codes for CASSYSGGSYNEQFF.

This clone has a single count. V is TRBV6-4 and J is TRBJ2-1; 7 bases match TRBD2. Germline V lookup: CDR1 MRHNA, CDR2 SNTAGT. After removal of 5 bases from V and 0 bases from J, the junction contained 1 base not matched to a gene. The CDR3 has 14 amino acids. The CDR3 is CASSSGGSYNEQFF. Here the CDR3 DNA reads TGTGCCAGCAGTTCGGGGGGCTCCTACAATGAGCAGTTCTTC.

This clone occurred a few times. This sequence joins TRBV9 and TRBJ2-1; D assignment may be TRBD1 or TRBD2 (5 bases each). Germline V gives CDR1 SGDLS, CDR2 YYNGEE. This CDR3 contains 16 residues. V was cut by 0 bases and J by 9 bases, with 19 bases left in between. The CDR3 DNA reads TGTGCCAGCAGCGTAGGAGATGTTTTGGGGACGGGTGAGCAGTTCTTC. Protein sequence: CASSVGDVLGTGEQFF.

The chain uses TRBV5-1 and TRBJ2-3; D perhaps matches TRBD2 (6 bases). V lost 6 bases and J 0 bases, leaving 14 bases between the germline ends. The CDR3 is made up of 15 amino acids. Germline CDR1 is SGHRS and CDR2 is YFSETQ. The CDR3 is CASTPGSGSTDTQYF. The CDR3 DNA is TGCGCCAGCACTCCTGGAAGCGGGAGCACAGATACGCAGTATTTT.

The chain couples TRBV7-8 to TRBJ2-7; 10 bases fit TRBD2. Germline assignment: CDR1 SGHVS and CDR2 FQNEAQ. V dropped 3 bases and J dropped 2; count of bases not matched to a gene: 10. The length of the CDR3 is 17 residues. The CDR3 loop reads CASSFSSGGLVAYEQYF. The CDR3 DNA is TGTGCCAGCAGCTTTTCTAGCGGGGGCCTTGTCGCCTACGAGCAGTACTTC. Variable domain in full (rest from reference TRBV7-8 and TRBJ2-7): GAGVSQSPRYKVAKRGQDVALRCDPISGHVSLFWYQQALGQGPEFLTYFQNEAQLDKSGLPSDRFFAERPEGSVSTLKIQRTQQEDSAVYLCASSFSSGGLVAYEQYFGPGTRLTVT.

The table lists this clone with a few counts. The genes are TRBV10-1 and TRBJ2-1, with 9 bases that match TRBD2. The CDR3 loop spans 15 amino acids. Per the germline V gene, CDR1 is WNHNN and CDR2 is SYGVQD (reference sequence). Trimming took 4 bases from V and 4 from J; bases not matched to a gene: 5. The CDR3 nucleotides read TGCGCCAGCAGTGGGTCGACTAGCGGTTACAATGAGCAGTTCTTC. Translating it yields CASSGSTSGYNEQFF.

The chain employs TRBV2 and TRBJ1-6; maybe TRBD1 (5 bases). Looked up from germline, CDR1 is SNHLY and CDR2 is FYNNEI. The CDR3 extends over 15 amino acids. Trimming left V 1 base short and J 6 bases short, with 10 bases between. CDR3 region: CASSEGGLSNSPLHF. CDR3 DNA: TGTGCCAGCAGTGAAGGGGGACTCTCTAATTCACCCCTCCACTTT. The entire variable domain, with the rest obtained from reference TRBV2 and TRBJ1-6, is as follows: EPEVTQTPSHQVTQMGQEVILRCVPISNHLYFYWYRQILGQKVEFLVSFYNNEISEKSEIFDDQFSVERPDGSNFTLKIRSTKLEDSAMYFCASSEGGLSNSPLHFGNGTRLTVT.

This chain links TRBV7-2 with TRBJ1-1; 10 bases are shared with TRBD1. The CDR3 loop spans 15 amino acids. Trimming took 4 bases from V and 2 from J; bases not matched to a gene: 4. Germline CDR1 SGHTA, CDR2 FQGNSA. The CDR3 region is CASSSRTGGNTEAFF. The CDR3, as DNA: TGTGCCAGCAGCTCAAGGACAGGGGGTAACACTGAAGCTTTCTTT.

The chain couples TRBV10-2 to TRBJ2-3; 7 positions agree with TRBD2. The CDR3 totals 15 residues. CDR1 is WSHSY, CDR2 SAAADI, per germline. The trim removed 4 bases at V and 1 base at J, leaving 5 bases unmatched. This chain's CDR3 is CASSVPSGRTDTQYF. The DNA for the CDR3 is TGCGCCAGCAGTGTGCCTAGCGGCCGCACAGATACGCAGTATTTT.

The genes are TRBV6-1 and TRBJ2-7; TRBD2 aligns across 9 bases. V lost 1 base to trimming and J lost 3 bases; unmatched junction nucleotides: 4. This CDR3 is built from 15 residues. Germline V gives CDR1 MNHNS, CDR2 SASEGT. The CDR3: CASSEGSGSFYEQYF. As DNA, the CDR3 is TGTGCCAGCAGTGAAGGTAGCGGGAGTTTCTACGAGCAGTACTTC.

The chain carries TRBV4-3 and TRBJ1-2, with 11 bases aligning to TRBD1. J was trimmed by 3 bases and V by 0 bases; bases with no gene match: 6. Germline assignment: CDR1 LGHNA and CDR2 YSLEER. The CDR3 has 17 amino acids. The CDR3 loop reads CASSQDRTGGADYGYTF. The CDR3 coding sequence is TGCGCCAGCAGCCAAGACAGGACAGGGGGCGCGGACTATGGCTACACCTTC.

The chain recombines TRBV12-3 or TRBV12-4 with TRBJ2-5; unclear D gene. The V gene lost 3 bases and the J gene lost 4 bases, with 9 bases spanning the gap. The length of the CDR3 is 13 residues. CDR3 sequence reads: CASSLGIGETQYF. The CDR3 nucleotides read TGTGCCAGCAGTTTGGGTATAGGAGAGACCCAGTACTTC.

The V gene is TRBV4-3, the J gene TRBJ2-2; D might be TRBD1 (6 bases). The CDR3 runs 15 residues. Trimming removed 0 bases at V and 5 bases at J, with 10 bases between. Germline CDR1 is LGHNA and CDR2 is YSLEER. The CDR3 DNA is TGCGCCAGCAGCCAAGACTTAACAGGGACCGGGGAGCTGTTTTTT. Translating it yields CASSQDLTGTGELFF.

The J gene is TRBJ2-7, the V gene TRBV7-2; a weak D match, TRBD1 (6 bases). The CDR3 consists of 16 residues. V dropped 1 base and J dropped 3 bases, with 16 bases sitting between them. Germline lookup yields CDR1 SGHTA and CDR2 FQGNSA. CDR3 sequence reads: CASSLEWDTSLYEQYF. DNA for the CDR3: TGTGCCAGCAGCTTAGAATGGGACACGTCGCTCTACGAGCAGTACTTC.

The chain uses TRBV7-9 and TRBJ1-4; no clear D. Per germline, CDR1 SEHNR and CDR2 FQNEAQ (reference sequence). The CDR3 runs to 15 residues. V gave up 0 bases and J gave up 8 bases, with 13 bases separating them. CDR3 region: CASSLALEDGEKLFF. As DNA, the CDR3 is TGTGCCAGCAGCTTAGCGCTAGAGGATGGGGAAAAACTGTTTTTT.